One and the same sample provided the 20 T cell receptor beta chains below, sequenced in a study of cytomegalovirus exposure and HLA in healthy donors. Researchers ran the PCR with 60 Vbeta and 13 Jbeta primers. The method was immunoSEQ multiplex PCR; TCRdb's version includes in-frame clones alone and lacks a portion of them. The table has under 150,000 clones, around four fifths seen once. The material sequenced was PBMCs. These receptors were taken from a man in his forties or fifties in good health and CMV-seronegative.

The J gene is TRBJ2-7, the V gene TRBV7-9, with D uncertain. Germline CDR1 reads SEHNR; CDR2 reads FQNEAQ (reference sequence). The CDR3 is made up of 16 amino acids. Between the trimmed V and J ends, which lost 1 base and 1 base, there was a span of 14 bases. CDR3 residues: CASSLVRLGSSYEQYF. In DNA, the CDR3 is TGTGCCAGCAGCTTAGTACGGCTAGGCTCTTCCTACGAGCAGTACTTC. Together with reference TRBV7-9 and TRBJ2-7, the CDR3 gives the full variable domain: DTGVSQNPRHKITKRGQNVTFRCDPISEHNRLYWYRQTLGQGPEFLTYFQNEAQLEKSRLLSDRFSAERPKGSFSTLEIQRTEQGDSAMYLCASSLVRLGSSYEQYFGPGTRLTVT.

V usage is TRBV18 and J usage is TRBJ2-3; D gene uncertain. V dropped 3 bases and J dropped 3 bases, with 7 bases sitting between them. The germline CDR1 and CDR2 sequences are KGHSH and LQKENI. The CDR3 runs to 13 residues. CDR3 sequence (DNA): TGTGCCAGCTCACCGCCCGGGACAGATACGCAGTATTTT. It is translated as CASSPPGTDTQYF.

The chain couples TRBV19 to TRBJ1-3; TRBD1 aligns across 7 bases. Germline V gives CDR1 LNHDA, CDR2 SQIVND (reference sequence). The ends lost 3 bases at V and 0 bases at J; junction bases unmatched: 5. The length of the CDR3 is 16 residues. In DNA, the CDR3 is TGTGCCAGTAGTATCTCCCGGGACAGCTCTGGAAACACCATATATTTT. It is translated as CASSISRDSSGNTIYF.

The V call is TRBV2, the J call TRBJ2-2; D may be TRBD2 (6 bases). V was clipped by 5 bases and J by 5 bases, with 15 bases between them. Germline V gene data show CDR1 as SNHLY and CDR2 as FYNNEI. The length of the CDR3 is 15 residues. The CDR3 DNA reads as TGTGCCAGCAGTTGGGCGGGATCGAGAACCGGGGAGCTGTTTTTT. Amino acids: CASSWAGSRTGELFF.

The V call is TRBV23-1, the J call TRBJ2-2, with 8 bases lining up with TRBD1. TRBV23-1 has ORF status, its function being uncertain. The V segment lost 2 bases and the J segment 6 bases; nucleotides outside the gene matches: 5. The CDR3 runs to 15 residues. As DNA, the CDR3 is TGCGCCAGCAGTCAAAACAGGGGGTGGTCCGGGGAGCTGTTTTTT. It translates to CASSQNRGWSGELFF.

The chain has TRBV7-9 and TRBJ1-6; D is ambiguous. V shed 5 bases and J shed 8 bases, with 16 bases lying between them. The CDR3 runs 15 residues. Germline assignment: CDR1 SEHNR and CDR2 FQNEAQ (reference sequence). CDR3 DNA: TGTGCCAGCAGCGGCCGGGGAGGTGATGATTCACCCCTCCACTTT. This sequence encodes CASSGRGGDDSPLHF.

V usage is TRBV6-6 and J usage is TRBJ2-5; 9 bases agree with TRBD2. Germline CDR1 is MNHNY and CDR2 is SVGAGI (reference sequence). The CDR3 has 15 residues. V lost 5 bases, J lost 5 bases, and 9 bases stayed unmatched. CDR3 region: CASSRGGADDETQYF. For the CDR3, the DNA is TGTGCCAGCAGTCGCGGGGGGGCTGATGATGAGACCCAGTACTTC.

The CDR3 nucleotides are TGCGCCAGCAGCCACGCGGGACTAGGAAAAGAGCAGTACTTC. This sequence encodes CASSHAGLGKEQYF. The J gene is TRBJ2-7, the V gene TRBV4-3; 8 bases agree with TRBD2. In germline, CDR1 is LGHNA, CDR2 YSLEER. V was pared by 3 bases and J by 7 bases, with 8 bases of the junction left unmatched. The CDR3 is 14 amino acids.

The gene calls are TRBV7-8 and TRBJ1-2, with D maybe TRBD1 (5 bases). The CDR3 spans 13 residues. Germline assignment: CDR1 SGHVS and CDR2 FQNEAQ. The ends were cut back, 3 bases at V and 4 bases at J, with 9 bases in the middle. The chain's CDR3 is CASSFRGTYGYTF. CDR3 nucleotides: TGTGCCAGCAGCTTCCGGGGGACCTATGGCTACACCTTC.

The V call is TRBV4-2, the J call TRBJ2-4, with unresolved D. Trimming pared 0 bases from V and 3 bases from J, leaving 12 bases between. Per the germline V gene, CDR1 is LGHNA and CDR2 is YNFKEQ. This CDR3 comprises 16 residues. CDR3 sequence (DNA): TGTGCCAGCAGCCAAGAGTTTCTAACCCTCAAAAACATTCAGTACTTC. Translated, it gives CASSQEFLTLKNIQYF.

In DNA, the CDR3 is TGTGCCATCAGTGAGTCGACGGGGTCAACTAATGAAAAACTGTTTTTT. It codes for CAISESTGSTNEKLFF. The chain joins TRBV10-3 to TRBJ1-4; D uncertain. The germline V gene encodes CDR1 ENHRY and CDR2 SYGVKD. Trimming pared 0 bases from V and 0 bases from J, leaving 8 bases between. This CDR3 is built from 16 residues.

The chain combines TRBV4-3 with TRBJ1-5; D is perhaps TRBD1 (5 bases). The CDR3 spans 15 residues. Between the trimmed V and J ends, which lost 4 bases and 3 bases, there was a span of 13 bases. CDR1 and CDR2 from the germline V gene are LGHNA and YSLEER. DNA of the CDR3: TGCGCCAGCAGCCCCGCGGCGGGGGACAATCAGCCCCAGCATTTT. Its translation: CASSPAAGDNQPQHF.

The sample holds a few counts of this clone. The chain joins TRBV19 to TRBJ1-4, with 9 positions matching TRBD1. The CDR3 sequence is 13 residues long. Trimming took 5 bases from V and 8 from J; bases not matched to a gene: 3. Germline V gene data show CDR1 as LNHDA and CDR2 as SQIVND (reference sequence). This chain's CDR3 is CASSPGQGEKLFF. The CDR3 DNA reads TGTGCCAGTAGTCCGGGACAGGGAGAAAAACTGTTTTTT.

V gene TRBV28 combines with J gene TRBJ1-1; maybe TRBD1 (6 bases). Germline V gives CDR1 MDHEN, CDR2 SYDVKM. V dropped 5 bases and J dropped 6 bases, with 13 bases sitting between them. This CDR3 comprises 13 residues. The CDR3 bases are TGTGCCAGCAGTCCCCTAGGGGGAGCTGAAGCTTTCTTT. Its translation: CASSPLGGAEAFF. The full variable domain, its missing parts supplied by reference TRBV28 and TRBJ1-1, is DVKVTQSSRYLVKRTGEKVFLECVQDMDHENMFWYRQDPGLGLRLIYFSYDVKMKEKGDIPEGYSVSREKKERFSLILESASTNQTSMYLCASSPLGGAEAFFGQGTRLTVV.

The chain is built from TRBV10-3 and TRBJ1-2; 10 nucleotides line up with TRBD1. The CDR3 length is 16 residues. V gave up 2 bases and J gave up 1 base; unmatched junction bases: 4. CDR1 is ENHRY, CDR2 SYGVKD, per germline. CDR3 protein: CAISEIDRGLNYGYTF. Written as DNA, the CDR3 is TGTGCCATCAGTGAGATCGACAGGGGGCTTAACTATGGCTACACCTTC.

V and J are TRBV6-5 and TRBJ1-2, with a tentative D call TRBD1 (5 bases). This CDR3 is 14 amino acids long. In germline, CDR1 is MNHEY, CDR2 SVGAGI. Trimming removed 9 bases from V and 2 bases from J, with 16 bases in between. CDR3 sequence: CASRQKAGNYGYTF. CDR3 DNA: TGTGCCAGTCGACAGAAAGCCGGCAACTATGGCTACACCTTC.

The chain joins TRBV11-2 to TRBJ2-5; 7 bases are shared with TRBD1. This CDR3 region has 15 residues. The trim removed 6 bases at V and 1 base at J, leaving 8 bases unmatched. Germline V CDR1 and CDR2: SGHAT, FQNNGV. The CDR3 sequence is CASSPWTGPQETQYF. Here the CDR3 DNA reads TGTGCCAGCAGTCCATGGACAGGCCCCCAAGAGACCCAGTACTTC.

The rearrangement links TRBV27 to TRBJ2-5; 11 bases align to TRBD2. CDR1 is MNHEY, CDR2 SMNVEV, per germline (reference sequence). Trimming took 5 bases from V and 2 from J; bases not matched to a gene: 4. The CDR3 contains 15 residues. The CDR3 region is CASSRLAGRQETQYF. CDR3 coding DNA: TGTGCCAGCAGTCGACTAGCGGGAAGACAAGAGACCCAGTACTTC.

The gene calls are TRBV5-1 and TRBJ2-1; TRBD2 agrees at 11 bases. The CDR3 is made up of 16 amino acids. Trimming removed 0 bases from V and 5 bases from J; junction bases left unmatched: 4. The V gene's germline CDR1 is SGHRS and CDR2 YFSETQ. CDR3 nucleotide sequence: TGCGCCAGCAGCTTGGAGACTAGCGGGAAACACAATGAGCAGTTCTTC. This encodes CASSLETSGKHNEQFF.

The chain's CDR3 is CASSQEGQNTGELFF. The CDR3 DNA is TGCGCCAGCAGCCAAGAGGGACAGAACACCGGGGAGCTGTTTTTT. V gene TRBV5-1 combines with J gene TRBJ2-2, with D possibly TRBD1 on 6 matching bases. Trimming stripped 4 bases from V and 1 base from J, with 11 bases between. Germline V lookup: CDR1 SGHRS, CDR2 YFSETQ. This CDR3 spans 15 amino acids.